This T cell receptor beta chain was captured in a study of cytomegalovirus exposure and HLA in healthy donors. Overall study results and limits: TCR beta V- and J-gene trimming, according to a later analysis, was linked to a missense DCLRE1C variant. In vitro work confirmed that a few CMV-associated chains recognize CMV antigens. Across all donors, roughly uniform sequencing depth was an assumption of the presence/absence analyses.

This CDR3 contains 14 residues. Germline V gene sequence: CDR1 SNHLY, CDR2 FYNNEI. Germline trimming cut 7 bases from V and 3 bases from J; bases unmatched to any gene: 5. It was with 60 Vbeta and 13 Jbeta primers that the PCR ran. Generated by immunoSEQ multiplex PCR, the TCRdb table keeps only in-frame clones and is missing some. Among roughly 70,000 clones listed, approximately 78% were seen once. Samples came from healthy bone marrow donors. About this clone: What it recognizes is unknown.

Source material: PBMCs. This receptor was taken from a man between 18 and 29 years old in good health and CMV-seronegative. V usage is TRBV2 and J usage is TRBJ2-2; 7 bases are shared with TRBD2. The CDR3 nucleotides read TGTGCCAGCAACGCGGGGGTTTACACCGGGGAGCTGTTTTTT. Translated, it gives CASNAGVYTGELFF.